This T cell receptor beta chain was identified during a study of T cells in localized non-small cell lung cancer. General study points: Multi-region tumor sequencing was not done, so intratumor heterogeneity could not be excluded. Clonality peaked in uninvolved adjacent lung rather than tumor. Longer survival (overall) was linked to higher T cell density in blood. Of the top 100 tumor clones, median around 62 were in adjacent lung, 25 to 35 among its top 100.

For this clone: The target antigen is unknown.

Trimming cost V 0 bases and J 2 bases, with 12 bases left between them. CDR1 is SGHRS and CDR2 is YFSETQ in the germline V gene. The CDR3 has 15 residues. Method: immunoSEQ multiplex PCR; TCRdb's copy keeps in-frame clones and lacks some. The table shows 6,200 or so clones, with roughly 90% occurring only once. This TCR derives from a male donor at least 60 years old with stage I lung adenocarcinoma. The chain couples TRBV5-1 to TRBJ2-7; no firm D call. The sample here was peripheral blood, taken before any cancer treatment. CDR3 DNA: TGCGCCAGCAGCTTGGGGGCCCCAGGCGCCTACGAGCAGTACTTC. Translated, it gives CASSLGAPGAYEQYF. Full variable domain (outside the CDR3, taken from reference TRBV5-1 and TRBJ2-7): KAGVTQTPRYLIKTRGQQVTLSCSPISGHRSVSWYQQTPGQGLQFLFEYFSETQRNKGNFPGRFSGRQFSNSRSEMNVSTLELGDSALYLCASSLGAPGAYEQYFGPGTRLTVT.